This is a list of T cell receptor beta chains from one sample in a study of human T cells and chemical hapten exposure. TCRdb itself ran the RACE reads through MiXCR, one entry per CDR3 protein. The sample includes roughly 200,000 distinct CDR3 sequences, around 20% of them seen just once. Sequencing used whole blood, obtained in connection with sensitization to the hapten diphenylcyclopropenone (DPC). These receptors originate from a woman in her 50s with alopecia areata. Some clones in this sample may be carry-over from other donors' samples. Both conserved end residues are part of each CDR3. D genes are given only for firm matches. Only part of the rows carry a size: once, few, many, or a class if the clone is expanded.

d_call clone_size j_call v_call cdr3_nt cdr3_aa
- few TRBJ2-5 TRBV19 TGTGCCAGCAAGTATACGGGGGTCCTGGGGACCCAGTACTTC CASKYTGVLGTQYF
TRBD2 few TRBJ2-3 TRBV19 TGTGCCAGTAGTATAGGGGCCCTAGCGGGGGATACGCAGTATTTT CASSIGALAGDTQYF
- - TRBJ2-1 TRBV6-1 TGTGCCAGCACGGGGCTGAGTCCGTTCTTC CASTGLSPFF
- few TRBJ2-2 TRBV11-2 TGTGCCAGCAGCAGCCTCACAGAGGTGGAGCTGTTTTTT CASSSLTEVELFF
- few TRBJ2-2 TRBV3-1 TGTGCCAGCAGCCCCAGGGTATCGCACACCGGGGAGCTGTTTTTT CASSPRVSHTGELFF
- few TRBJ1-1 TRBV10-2 TGCGCCAGCAGTGAGAGTTTGTGGCGGGGAAGGACTGAAGCTTTCTTT CASSESLWRGRTEAFF
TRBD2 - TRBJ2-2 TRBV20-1 TGCAGTGCTAGAGCCTTAGCGGGAGGGCCTGGGCCCGGGGAGCTGTTTTTT CSARALAGGPGPGELFF
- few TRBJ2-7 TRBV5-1 TGCGCCAGCAGCTTGGCCGTCGCTAGCTCCGAGCAGTACTTC CASSLAVASSEQYF
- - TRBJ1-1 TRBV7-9 TGTGCCAGCATCCCGGGACAGAACACTGAAGCTTTCTTT CASIPGQNTEAFF
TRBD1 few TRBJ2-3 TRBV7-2 TGTGCCAGCAGTCGTACAGGGGTCACTAGCACAGATACGCAGTATTTT CASSRTGVTSTDTQYF
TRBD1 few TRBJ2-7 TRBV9 TGTGCCAGCAGCCCGGGACAGGAAGCCTACGAGCAGTACTTC CASSPGQEAYEQYF
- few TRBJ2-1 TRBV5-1 TGCGCCAGCAGCTTGGAACGCCGGAGCTCCTACAATGAGCAGTTCTTC CASSLERRSSYNEQFF
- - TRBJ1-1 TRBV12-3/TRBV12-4 TGTGCCAGCAGTCTCGAGAGGAGGGGAACTGAAGCTTTCTTT CASSLERRGTEAFF
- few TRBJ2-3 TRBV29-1 TGCAGCGCCCTCGACCGAAGCACAGATACGCAGTATTTT CSALDRSTDTQYF
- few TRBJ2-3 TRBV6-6 TGTGCCAGCAGCCGCAGGACCGCCTATACGCAGTATTTT CASSRRTAYTQYF
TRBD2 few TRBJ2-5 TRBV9 TGTGCCAGCAGCCAGGGAGGGCCACAGACCCAGTACTTC CASSQGGPQTQYF